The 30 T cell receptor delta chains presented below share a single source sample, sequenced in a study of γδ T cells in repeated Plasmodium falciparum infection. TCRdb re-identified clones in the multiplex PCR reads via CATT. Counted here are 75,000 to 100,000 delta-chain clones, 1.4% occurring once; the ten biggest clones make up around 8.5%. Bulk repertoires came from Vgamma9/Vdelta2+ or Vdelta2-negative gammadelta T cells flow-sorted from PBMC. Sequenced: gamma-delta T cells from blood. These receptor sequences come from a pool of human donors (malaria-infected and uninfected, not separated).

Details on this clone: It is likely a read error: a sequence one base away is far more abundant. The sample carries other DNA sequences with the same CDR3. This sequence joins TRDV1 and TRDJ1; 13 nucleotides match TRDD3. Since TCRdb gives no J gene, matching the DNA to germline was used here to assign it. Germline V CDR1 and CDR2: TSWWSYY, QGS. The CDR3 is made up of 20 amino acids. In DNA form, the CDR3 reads TGCGCTCTTGGGGAACTGGCTCCTTACTGGGGGATACGGGGAACCGATAAACTCATCTTT. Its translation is CALGELAPYWGIRGTDKLIF.

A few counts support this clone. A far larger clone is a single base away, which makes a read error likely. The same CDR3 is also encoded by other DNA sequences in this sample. CDR3 loop: CALVNIQGNTDKLIF. The CDR3 DNA sequence: TGTGCTCTTGTAAACATCCAGGGGAACACCGACAAACTCATCTTT. The chain couples TRDV1 to TRDJ1; D is perhaps TRDD3 (5 bases). The J gene, absent from TCRdb, was called here by matching the DNA to germline. The CDR3 loop spans 15 amino acids. The germline V gene has CDR1 TSWWSYY and CDR2 QGS.

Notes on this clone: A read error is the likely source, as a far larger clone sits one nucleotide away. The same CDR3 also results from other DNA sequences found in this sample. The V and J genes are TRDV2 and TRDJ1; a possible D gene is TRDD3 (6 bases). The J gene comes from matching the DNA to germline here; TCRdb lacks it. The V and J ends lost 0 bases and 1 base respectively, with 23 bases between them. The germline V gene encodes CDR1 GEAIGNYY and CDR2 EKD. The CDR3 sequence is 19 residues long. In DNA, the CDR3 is TGTGCCTGTGACACCCTAGTACTGGGAGATACGCGACGCACCGATAAACTCATCTTT. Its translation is CACDTLVLGDTRRTDKLIF.

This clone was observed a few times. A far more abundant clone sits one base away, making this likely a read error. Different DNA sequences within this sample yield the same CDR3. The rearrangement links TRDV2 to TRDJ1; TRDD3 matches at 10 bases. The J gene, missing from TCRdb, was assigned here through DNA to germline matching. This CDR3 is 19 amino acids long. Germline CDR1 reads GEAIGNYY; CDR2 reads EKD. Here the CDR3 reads CACDSMPGTGGSNTDKLIF. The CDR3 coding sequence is TGTGCCTGTGACTCAATGCCCGGTACTGGGGGATCCAACACCGACAAACTCATCTTT.

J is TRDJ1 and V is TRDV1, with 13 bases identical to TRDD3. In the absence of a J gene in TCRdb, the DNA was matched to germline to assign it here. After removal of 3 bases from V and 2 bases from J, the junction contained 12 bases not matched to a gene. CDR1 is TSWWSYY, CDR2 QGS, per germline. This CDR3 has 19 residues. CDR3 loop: CALGDFSYWGIRGTDKLIF. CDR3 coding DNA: TGTGCTCTTGGGGATTTCTCTTACTGGGGGATACGCGGGACCGATAAACTCATCTTT.

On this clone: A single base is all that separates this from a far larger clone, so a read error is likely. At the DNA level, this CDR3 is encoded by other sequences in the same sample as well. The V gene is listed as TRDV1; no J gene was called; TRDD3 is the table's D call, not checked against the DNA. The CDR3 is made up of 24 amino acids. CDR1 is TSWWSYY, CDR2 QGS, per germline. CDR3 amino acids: CALGERDSLNHLLGDTVNTDKLIF. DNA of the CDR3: TGTGCTCTTGGGGAGCGGGACTCCCTAAATCATTTACTGGGGGATACGGTGAACACCGATAAACTTATCTTT.

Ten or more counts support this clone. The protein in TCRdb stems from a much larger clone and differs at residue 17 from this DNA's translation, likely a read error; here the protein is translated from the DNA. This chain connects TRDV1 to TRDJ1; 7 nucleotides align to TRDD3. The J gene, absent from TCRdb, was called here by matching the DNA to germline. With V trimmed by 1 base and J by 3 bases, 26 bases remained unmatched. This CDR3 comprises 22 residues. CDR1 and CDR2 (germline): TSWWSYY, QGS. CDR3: CALGERANRSNWGRCFADKLIF. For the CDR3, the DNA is TGTGCTCTTGGGGAACGCGCCAACAGGTCCAACTGGGGCCGATGCTTCGCCGATAAACTCATCTTT.

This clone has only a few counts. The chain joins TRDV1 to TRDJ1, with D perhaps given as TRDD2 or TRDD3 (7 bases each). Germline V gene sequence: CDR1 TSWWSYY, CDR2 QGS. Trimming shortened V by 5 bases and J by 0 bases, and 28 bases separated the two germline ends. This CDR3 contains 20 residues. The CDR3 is CALGTRGSYRDTSNTDKLIF. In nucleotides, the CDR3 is TGTGCTCTTGGGACTAGGGGTTCCTACCGGGATACTTCTAACACCGATAAACTCATCTTT.

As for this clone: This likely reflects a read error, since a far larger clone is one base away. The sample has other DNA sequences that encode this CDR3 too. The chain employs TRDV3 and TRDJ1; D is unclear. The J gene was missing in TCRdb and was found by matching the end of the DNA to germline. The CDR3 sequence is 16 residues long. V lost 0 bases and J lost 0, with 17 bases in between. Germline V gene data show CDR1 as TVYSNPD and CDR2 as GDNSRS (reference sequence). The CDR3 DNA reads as TGTGCCTTTAGTGGCTCCCTTAAGCTGTACACCGATAAACTCATCTTT. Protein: CAFSGSLKLYTDKLIF.

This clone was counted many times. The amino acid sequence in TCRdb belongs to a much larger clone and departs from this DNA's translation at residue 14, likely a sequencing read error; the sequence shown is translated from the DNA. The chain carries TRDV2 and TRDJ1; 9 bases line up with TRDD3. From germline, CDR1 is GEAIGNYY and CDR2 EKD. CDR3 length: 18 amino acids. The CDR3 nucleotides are TGTGCCTGTGACGCGGTGGGGGATAAAGACCCTTATACCGGTAAACTCATCTTT. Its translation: CACDAVGDKDPYTGKLIF.

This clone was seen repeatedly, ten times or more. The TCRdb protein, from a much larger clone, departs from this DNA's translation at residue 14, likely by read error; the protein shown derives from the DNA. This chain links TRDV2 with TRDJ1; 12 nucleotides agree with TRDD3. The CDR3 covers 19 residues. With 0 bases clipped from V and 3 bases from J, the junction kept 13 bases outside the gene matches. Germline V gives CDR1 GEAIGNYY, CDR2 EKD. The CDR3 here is CACDTLLLGDTRYADKLIF. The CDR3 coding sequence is TGTGCCTGTGACACCCTCCTACTGGGGGATACCCGCTACGCCGATAAACTCATCTTT.

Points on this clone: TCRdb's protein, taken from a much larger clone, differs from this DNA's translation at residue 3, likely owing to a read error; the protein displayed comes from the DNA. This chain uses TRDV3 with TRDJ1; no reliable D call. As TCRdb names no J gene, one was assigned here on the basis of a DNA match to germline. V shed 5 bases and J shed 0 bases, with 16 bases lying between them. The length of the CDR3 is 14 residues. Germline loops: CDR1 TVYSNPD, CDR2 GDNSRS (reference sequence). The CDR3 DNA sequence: TGTGCCCATGGTAGGGAGACTCACACCGATAAACTCATCTTT. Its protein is CAHGRETHTDKLIF.

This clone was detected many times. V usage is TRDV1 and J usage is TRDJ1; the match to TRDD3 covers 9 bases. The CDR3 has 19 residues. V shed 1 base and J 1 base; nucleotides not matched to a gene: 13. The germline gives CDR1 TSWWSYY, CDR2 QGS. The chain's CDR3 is CALGEPMIPWGIPTDKLIF. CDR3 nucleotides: TGTGCTCTTGGGGAACCTATGATCCCCTGGGGGATCCCCACCGATAAACTCATCTTT.

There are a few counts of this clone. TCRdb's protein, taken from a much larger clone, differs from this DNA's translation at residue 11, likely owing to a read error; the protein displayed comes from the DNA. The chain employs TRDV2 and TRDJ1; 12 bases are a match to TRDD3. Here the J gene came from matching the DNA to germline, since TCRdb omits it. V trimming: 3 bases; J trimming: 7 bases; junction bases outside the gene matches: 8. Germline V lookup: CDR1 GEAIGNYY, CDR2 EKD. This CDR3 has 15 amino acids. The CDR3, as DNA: TGTGCCTGTGACCAACTGGGGGATACCCGCGGTAAACTCATCTTT. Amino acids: CACDQLGDTRGKLIF.

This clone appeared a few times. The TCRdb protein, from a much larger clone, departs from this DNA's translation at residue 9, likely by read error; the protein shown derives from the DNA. This CDR3 reads CALGESTHDLGWGENTDKLIF. The CDR3 coding sequence is TGTGCTCTTGGGGAATCTACACACGACCTTGGGTGGGGGGAGAACACCGATAAACTCATCTTT. The chain joins TRDV1 to TRDJ1, with a weak D call TRDD3 (6 bases). The CDR3 is 21 amino acids. Germline-derived CDR1 and CDR2 are TSWWSYY and QGS. V was clipped by 2 bases and J by 0 bases, with 28 bases between them.

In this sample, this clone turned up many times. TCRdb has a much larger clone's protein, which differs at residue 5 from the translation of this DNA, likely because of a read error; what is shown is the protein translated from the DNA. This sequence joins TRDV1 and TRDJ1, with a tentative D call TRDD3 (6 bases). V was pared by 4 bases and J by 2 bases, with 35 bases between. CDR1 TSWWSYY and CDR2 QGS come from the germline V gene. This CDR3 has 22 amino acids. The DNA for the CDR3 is TGTGCTCTTGGGGGCCATCACTACTTCTTTCACTGGGCCGCCCTCCGTACCGATAAACTCATCTTT. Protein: CALGGHHYFFHWAALRTDKLIF.

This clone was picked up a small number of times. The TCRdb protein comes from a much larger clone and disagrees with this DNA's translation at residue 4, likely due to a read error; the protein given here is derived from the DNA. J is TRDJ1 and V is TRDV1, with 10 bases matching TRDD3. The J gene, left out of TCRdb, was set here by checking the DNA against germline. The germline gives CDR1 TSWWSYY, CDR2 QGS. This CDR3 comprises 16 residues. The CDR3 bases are TGTGCTCTTGTGGAACTACTTACTGGGGGATCCGATAAACTCATCTTT. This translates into CALVELLTGGSDKLIF.

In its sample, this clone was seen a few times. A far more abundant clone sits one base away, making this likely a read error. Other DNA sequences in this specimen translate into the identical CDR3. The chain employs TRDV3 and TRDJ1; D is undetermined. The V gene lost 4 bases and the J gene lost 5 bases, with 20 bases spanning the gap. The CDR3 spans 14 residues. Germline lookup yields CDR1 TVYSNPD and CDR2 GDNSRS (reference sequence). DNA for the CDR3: TGTGCCTCCTCTGCTTCAGAGCCGATAGATAAACTCATCTTT. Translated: CASSASEPIDKLIF.

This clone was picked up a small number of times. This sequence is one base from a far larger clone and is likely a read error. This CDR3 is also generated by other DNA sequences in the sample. The CDR3 DNA sequence: TGTGCCTGCGACAGCAGACGACGGACGGGGGTACTGGGGGATACGACCGATAAACTCATCTTT. This encodes CACDSRRRTGVLGDTTDKLIF. The J gene is TRDJ1, the V gene TRDV2, with TRDD3 matching 13 bases. No J gene was available from TCRdb, and it was assigned here by a germline match of the DNA. Germline V gene lookup returns CDR1 GEAIGNYY and CDR2 EKD. CDR3 length: 21 residues.

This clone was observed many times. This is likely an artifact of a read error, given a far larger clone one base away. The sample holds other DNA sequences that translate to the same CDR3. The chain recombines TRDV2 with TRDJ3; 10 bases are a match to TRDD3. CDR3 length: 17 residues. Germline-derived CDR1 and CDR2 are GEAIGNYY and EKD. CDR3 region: CACDSTGGSWDTRQMFF. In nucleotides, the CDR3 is TGTGCCTGTGACTCTACTGGGGGATCCTGGGACACCCGGCAGATGTTTTTC.

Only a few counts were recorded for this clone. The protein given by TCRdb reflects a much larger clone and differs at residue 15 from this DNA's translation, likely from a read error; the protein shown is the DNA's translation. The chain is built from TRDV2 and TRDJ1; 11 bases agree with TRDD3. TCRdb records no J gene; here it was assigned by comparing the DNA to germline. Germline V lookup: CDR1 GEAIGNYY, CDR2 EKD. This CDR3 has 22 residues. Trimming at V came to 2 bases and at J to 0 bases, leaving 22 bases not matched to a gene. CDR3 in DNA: TGTGCCTGTGACAGCCTTCCTGGCGACTGGGGGATAAAGAAACCAAACACCGATAAACTCATCTTT. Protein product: CACDSLPGDWGIKKPNTDKLIF.

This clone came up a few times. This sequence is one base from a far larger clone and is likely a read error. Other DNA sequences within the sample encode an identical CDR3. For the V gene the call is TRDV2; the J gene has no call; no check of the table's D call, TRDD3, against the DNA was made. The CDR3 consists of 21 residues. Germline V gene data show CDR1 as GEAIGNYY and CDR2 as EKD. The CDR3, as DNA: TGTGCCTGTGACACCGGGGGTACTGGGGGACGAAGCTCCTGGGACACCCGACAGATGTTTTTT. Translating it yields CACDTGGTGGRSSWDTRQMFF.

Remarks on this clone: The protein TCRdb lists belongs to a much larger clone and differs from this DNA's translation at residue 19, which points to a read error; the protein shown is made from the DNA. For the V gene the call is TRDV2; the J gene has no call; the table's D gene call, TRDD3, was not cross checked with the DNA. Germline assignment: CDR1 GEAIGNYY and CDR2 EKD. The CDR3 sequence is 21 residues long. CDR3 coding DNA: TGTGCCTGTGACCCCATAGTACTGGGGGATGGATTAAGCGGGGACACCCGACAGGTGTTTTTC. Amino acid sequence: CACDPIVLGDGLSGDTRQVFF.

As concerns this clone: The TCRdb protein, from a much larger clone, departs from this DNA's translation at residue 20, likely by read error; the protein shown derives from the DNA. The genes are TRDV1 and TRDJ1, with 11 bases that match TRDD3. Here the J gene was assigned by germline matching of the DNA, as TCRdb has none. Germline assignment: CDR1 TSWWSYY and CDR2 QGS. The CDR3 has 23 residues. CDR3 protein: CALGARIPRLRTLFWGILDELIF. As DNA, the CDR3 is TGTGCTCTTGGGGCCCGAATCCCCCGACTACGTACCCTCTTCTGGGGGATACTCGATGAACTCATCTTT.

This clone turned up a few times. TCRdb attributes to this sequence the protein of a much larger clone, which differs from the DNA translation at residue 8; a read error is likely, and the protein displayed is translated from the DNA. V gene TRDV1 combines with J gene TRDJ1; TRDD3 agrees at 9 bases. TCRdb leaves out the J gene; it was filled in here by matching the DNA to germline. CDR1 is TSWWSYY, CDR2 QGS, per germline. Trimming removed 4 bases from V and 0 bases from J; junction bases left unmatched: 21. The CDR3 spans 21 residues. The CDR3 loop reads CALGGRLPLLLGEKYTDKLIF. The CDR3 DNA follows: TGTGCTCTTGGGGGACGCCTCCCCCTGTTACTGGGGGAAAAATACACCGATAAACTCATCTTT.

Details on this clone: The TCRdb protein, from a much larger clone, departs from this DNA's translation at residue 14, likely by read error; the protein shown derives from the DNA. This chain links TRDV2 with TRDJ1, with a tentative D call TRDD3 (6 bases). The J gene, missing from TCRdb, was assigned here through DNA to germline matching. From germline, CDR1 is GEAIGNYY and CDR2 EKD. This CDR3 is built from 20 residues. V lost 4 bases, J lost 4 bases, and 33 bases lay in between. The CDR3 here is CACDPIKTPGTGKSLDKLIF. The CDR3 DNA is TGTGCCTGTGATCCCATTAAAACCCCGGGTACTGGGAAGTCACTCGATAAACTCATCTTT.

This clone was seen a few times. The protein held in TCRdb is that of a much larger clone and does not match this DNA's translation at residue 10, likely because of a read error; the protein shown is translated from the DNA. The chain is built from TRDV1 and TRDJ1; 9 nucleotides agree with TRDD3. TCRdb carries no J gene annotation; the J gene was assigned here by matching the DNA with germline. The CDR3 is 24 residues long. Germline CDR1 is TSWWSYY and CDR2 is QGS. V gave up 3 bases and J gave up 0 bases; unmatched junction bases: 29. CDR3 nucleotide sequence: TGTGCTCTTGGGGATGCGCTTCCTTCCCACCAGGTACTGGGGGACTTCGGGTACACCGATAAACTCATCTTT. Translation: CALGDALPSHQVLGDFGYTDKLIF.

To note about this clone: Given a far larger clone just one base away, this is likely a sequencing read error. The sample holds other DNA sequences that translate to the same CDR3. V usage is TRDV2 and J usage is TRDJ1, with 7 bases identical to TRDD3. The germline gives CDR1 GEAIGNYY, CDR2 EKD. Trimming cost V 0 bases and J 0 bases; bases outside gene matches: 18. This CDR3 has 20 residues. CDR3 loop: CACDTVGGLGDIPDTDKLIF. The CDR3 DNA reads TGTGCCTGTGACACCGTTGGGGGACTGGGAGATATTCCCGACACCGATAAACTCATCTTT.

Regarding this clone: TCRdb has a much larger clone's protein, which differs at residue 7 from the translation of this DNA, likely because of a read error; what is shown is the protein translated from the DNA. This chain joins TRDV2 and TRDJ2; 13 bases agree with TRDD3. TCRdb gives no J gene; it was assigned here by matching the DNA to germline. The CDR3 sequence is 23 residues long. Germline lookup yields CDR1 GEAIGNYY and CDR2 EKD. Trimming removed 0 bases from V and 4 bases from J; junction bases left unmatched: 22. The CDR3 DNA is TGTGCCTGTGACACCGTGGGTCCCTCGACTCGTACTGGGGGATACGGGGAGACAGCACAACTCTTCTTT. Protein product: CACDTVGPSTRTGGYGETAQLFF.

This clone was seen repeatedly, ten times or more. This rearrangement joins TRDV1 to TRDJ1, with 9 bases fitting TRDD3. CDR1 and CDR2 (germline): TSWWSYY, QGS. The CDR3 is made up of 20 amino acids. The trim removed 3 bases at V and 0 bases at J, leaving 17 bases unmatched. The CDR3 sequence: CALGDRFLPLLGEYTDKLIF. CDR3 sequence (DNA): TGTGCTCTTGGGGACCGCTTCCTTCCGTTACTGGGGGAGTACACCGATAAACTCATCTTT.